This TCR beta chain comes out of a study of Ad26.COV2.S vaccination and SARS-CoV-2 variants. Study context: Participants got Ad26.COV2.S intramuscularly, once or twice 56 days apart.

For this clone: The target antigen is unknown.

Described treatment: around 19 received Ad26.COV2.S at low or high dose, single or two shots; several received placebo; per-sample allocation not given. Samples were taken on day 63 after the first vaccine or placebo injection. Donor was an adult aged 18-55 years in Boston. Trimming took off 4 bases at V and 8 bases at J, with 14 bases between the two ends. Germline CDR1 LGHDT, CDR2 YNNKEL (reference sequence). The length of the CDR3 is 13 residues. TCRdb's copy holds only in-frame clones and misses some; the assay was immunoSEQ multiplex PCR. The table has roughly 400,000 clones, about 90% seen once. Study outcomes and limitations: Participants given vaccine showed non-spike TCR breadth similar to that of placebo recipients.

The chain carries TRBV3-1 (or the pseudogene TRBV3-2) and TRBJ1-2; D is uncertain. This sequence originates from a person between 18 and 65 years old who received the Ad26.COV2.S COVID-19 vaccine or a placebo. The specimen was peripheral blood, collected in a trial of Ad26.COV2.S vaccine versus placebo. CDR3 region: CASSLLAGLGYTF. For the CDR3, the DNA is TGTGCCAGCAGCCTTTTGGCCGGGTTGGGCTACACCTTC.